This T cell receptor (beta chain) was sequenced during a study of shared clonotypes between healthy human individuals. Overall study: The composition of the donors was a couple of women and a few men aged 18 to 49. CD4 naive and memory got three plates each, CD8 naive two, CD8 memory one. Study results and limitations: Sharing across a few donors was seen in roughly 5% of naive CD4 clonotypes.

Here immunoSEQ multiplex PCR was the method, and the copy in TCRdb shows in-frame clones only, minus some. The repertoire has 640,000 or so clones, roughly 70% of them found once; the top ten carry approximately 1.8%. The trim removed 3 bases at V and 6 bases at J, leaving 4 bases unmatched. The CDR3 covers 16 residues. CDR1 is ENHRY and CDR2 is SYGVKD in the germline V gene. Donors were Caucasian adults residing in Nashville, Tennessee, USA. About this clone itself: Its target is unknown.

The source of this sequence is a woman in her twenties or thirties in good health. This chain connects TRBV10-3 to TRBJ2-2; 13 nucleotides line up with TRBD2. Sequenced sample: memory CD4+ T cells sorted from blood. Noted subset: CD45RA-negative fraction. As DNA, the CDR3 is TGTGCCATCAGTGAAGGACTAGCGGGAGTTGCCGGGGAGCTGTTTTTT. This translates into CAISEGLAGVAGELFF.